This T cell receptor (beta chain) is drawn from a study of early stage breast cancer tumors (dated by TCRdb to 2017 to 2019). Notes on the research overall: Of the 15 or so invasive breast tumors, about 13 were found to be estrogen receptor-positive, progesterone receptor-positive and HER2-negative. A total of 2 million to 3 million templates, representing some 1,000,000 unique clonotypes, were detected across all samples. On average, each sample had roughly 10-fold read coverage. Of the approximately 12 ER+/PR+/HER2- tumors, eight were classified as invasive ductal carcinomas and four as invasive lobular carcinomas. General conclusions and limits of the study: Enriched TCRB sequences shared across patients were mostly commonly generated sequences, unlikely to play an important role in the tumor microenvironment. Bulk genomic DNA sequencing of unsorted cells missed chain pairing and functional markers such as CD4, CD8 and FOXP3. Compared with adjacent normal breast tissue, tumors had higher clonality and around 2.5-fold greater T cell density. Repertoires from blood and normal breast were more alike than repertoires from blood and tumor, and in about 90% of the 16 patients, comparing each tissue with blood separated tumor from normal. Analysis by tumor subtype was prevented by the small cohort size.

Counted from cysteine to phenylalanine, this CDR3 has 17 amino acids. Only the CDR3 portion is preserved as DNA: 51 bases, with reading frame beginning at the first base. Trimming accounts for 4 bases at V and 4 bases at J, while the number of junction bases matched to no gene is 10. Looking up the germline V gene yields CDR1 SGHDT and CDR2 YYEEEE. Dicing about 19-50 mg of tumor tissue typically produced more than 2.5 ug of DNA. The study profiled bulk TCR beta-chain repertoires in matched peripheral blood, tumor and adjacent normal breast tissue taken from fewer than 20 patients with early-stage breast cancer. Once resection was done, tumor tissue identified by eye was cut out and put into prechilled RNAlater. Using a TissueLyser II, about 19-50 mg of tumor tissue was diced and homogenized in RLTplus buffer with beta-mercaptoethanol and antifoaming agent. The Qiagen AllPrep DNA/RNA Mini kit was used to extract genomic DNA.

Two independent genomic DNA replicates were amplified for each sample, with approximately 0.5 ug used for blood and around 1.5 ug for tumor or normal breast. Following the manufacturer's instructions, the ImmunoSeq Intro kit was used to carry out TCRB sequencing on genomic DNA. For absolute quantification, the roughly 30-cycle multiplex PCR included proprietary primers along with spike-in control sequences. Single-end 150-bp reads were used to sequence an 87-bp fragment spanning the CDR3 and the flanking V and J genes. Seven samples, each with two replicates, were multiplexed per lane of an Illumina MiSeq using version 3.0 chemistry. The authors processed their data as follows. The vendor's proprietary pipeline handled the raw data processing, merging both replicates into a single result for each sample. To define clonotypes, the study grouped productive rearrangements that shared the V-gene family, CDR3 amino acid sequence and J-gene segment. Clonality was calculated as 1 minus the normalized Shannon entropy (Pielou evenness) of TCRB abundances. T cell density was estimated as total templates divided by the number of input cells, with the number of input cells inferred from the DNA input amount. Total repertoire diversity and clonality were estimated with Recon using default parameters. A clonotype counted as tumor-enriched if its abundance in tumor exceeded 0.1% and was at least 32-fold higher than its abundance in normal breast. Here the immuneACCESS table is served through TCRdb, limited to in-frame sequences with V and J called. Missing clones are a known gap in these copies; in checked studies unresolved V genes cover under half, and the rest lacks a known reason. V, J and clone size reflect that table, while D and trimming were determined from the DNA. The sample has about 11,000 clones on record, about three quarters of them singletons. The top ten hold more than 20% of the sample.

For this clone: The specificity of this receptor is unknown. No much larger clone exists at a distance of one base, and base qualities are not known.

Recombination linked TRBV5-6 to TRBJ2-3; 12 middle bases align to TRBD1. Material for sequencing was breast tumor tissue. This clonotype was sampled from a person aged 35 to 50 with breast cancer. The encoded CDR3 is CASSAWGQGAEADTQYF. The DNA sequence is as follows: TGTGCCAGCAGCGCCTGGGGACAGGGGGCTGAGGCAGATACGCAGTATTTT.